This T cell receptor beta chain was sequenced for a study of T cells expressing NK-cell markers (dated by TCRdb to about 2020). Background for the entire study: TCR beta-chain repertoires were profiled in sorted CD3+CD56+NKG2C+, CD3+CD56+NKG2C- and CD3+CD56-NKG2C+ T-cell subsets from several donors. The eight sequenced donors were randomly selected healthy volunteers, three men and five women. The libraries were sequenced on Illumina HiSeq 2000/2500, MiSeq or NextSeq, producing 2 x 150 bp reads. Among the eight sequenced donors, only one was HCMV-seronegative, while the other seven were HCMV-seropositive.

The CDR3, from cysteine to phenylalanine, totals 15 residues. There is no recorded DNA. From the germline V gene, CDR1 is ENHRY and CDR2 is SYGVKD. A commercial ELISA kit detecting HCMV-specific IgG in serum was used to determine HCMV serostatus. Peripheral blood mononuclear cells were isolated from blood by Ficoll density gradient centrifugation. Sequencing was carried out with an Illumina HiSeq 2000. TCR beta cDNA libraries were prepared using 5'RACE template switching, which introduced a universal primer site and unique molecular identifiers. Priming for cDNA synthesis came from the TCR beta constant segment, and two successive PCR amplification steps followed. The original pipeline was this. MIGEC was used to demultiplex reads and group the reads by UMI, and MiTCR was used to assemble and quantify clonotypes. To exclude erroneous sequences, only TCR cDNA sequences supported by at least two reads were retained. The tcR package was used for downstream repertoire analysis, and clonotypes were matched between fractions using CDR3 nucleotide sequence together with V segment. VDJmatch was used to annotate antigen specificity against VDJdb, with one amino acid substitution in CDR3 permitted. Based on TCRdb reprocessing of the reads, there is one entry per CDR3 protein sequence, and DNA is missing. These V and J calls derive from TCRdb rather than the authors' analysis. The table kept for this sample lists under 500,000 distinct CDR3 sequences. The top ten clones comprise 7.3% of the sample.

Study-wide conclusions, independent of this receptor: Whether the expanded NKG2C-expressing T cell clones were specific for HCMV antigens was left unclear. In roughly 6 donors, the dominant CD3+CD56+NKG2C+ clonotypes ranked among the top 10 CD8+ clonotypes, making up about 1.0-8% of CD8+ T cells. Those dominant clonotypes were again the most abundant among CD3+CD56-NKG2C+ cells in a few donors, at roughly 25-60.1%.

Comments on this clonotype: Its antigen is not yet known.

This TCR was recovered from a woman aged 18-69 years in good health. What was sequenced was blood T cells: a sorted CD56 or NKG2C T cell subset, CD4+ or CD8+ T cells, or bulk PBMC T cells (not recorded which). The rearrangement combines TRBV10-3 with TRBJ1-1. The CDR3: CAISGGQGLNTEAFF.